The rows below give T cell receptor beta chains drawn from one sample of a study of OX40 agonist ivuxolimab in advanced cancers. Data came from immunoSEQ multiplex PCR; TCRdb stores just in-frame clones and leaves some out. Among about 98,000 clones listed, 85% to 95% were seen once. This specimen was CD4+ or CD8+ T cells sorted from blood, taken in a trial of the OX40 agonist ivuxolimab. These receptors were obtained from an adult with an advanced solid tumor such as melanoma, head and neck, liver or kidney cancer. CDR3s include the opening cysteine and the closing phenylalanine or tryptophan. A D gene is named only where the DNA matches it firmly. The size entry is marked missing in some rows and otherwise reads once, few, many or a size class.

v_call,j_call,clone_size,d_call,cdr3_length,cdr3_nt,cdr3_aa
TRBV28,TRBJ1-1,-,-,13,TGTGCCAGCAGTTCTGAGGGGAGGACTGAAGCTTTCTTT,CASSSEGRTEAFF
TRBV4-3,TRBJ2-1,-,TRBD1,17,TGCGCCAGCAGCCACTACAGGGGGCGACCACCCTACAATGAGCAGTTCTTC,CASSHYRGRPPYNEQFF
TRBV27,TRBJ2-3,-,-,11,TGTGCCAGCAGTTTATACGATACGCAGTATTTT,CASSLYDTQYF
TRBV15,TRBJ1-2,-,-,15,TGTGCCACCAGCAGAGATTCGGGCAGGGCCGCTGGCTACACCTTC,CATSRDSGRAAGYTF
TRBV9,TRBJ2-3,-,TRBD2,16,TGTGCCAGCAAAGCGGCTAGCGGGGGGCACACAGATACGCAGTATTTT,CASKAASGGHTDTQYF
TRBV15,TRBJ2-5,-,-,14,TGTGCCACCAGCAGAGGAGGTCCGGAAGAGACCCAGTACTTC,CATSRGGPEETQYF
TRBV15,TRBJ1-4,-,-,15,TGTGCCACCAGCAGACAGCAAGCAACTAATGAAAAACTGTTTTTT,CATSRQQATNEKLFF
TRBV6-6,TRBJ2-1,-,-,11,TGTGCCAGCAGCCATAACAATGAGCAGTTCTTC,CASSHNNEQFF
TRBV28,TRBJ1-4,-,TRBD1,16,TGTGCCAGCCGGGACAGGGGCGTGGGGACTAATGAAAAACTGTTTTTT,CASRDRGVGTNEKLFF
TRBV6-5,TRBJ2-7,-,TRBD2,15,TGTGCCAGCAGCCCTAGCGGGGGAAGACCCTACGAGCAGTACTTC,CASSPSGGRPYEQYF
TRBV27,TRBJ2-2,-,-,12,TGTGCCAGCAGTTTCAACACCGGGGAGCTGTTTTTT,CASSFNTGELFF
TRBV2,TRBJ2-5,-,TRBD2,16,TGTGCCAGCAGTCTAGGACTAGCTGGGTACCAAGAGACCCAGTACTTC,CASSLGLAGYQETQYF
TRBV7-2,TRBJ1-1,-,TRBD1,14,TGTGCCAGCAGATTGCAGACAGGGCGGCATGAAGCTTTCTTT,CASRLQTGRHEAFF
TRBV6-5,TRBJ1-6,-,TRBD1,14,TGTGCCAGCAGTTACGACAGGGCGGCATCACCCCTCCACTTT,CASSYDRAASPLHF
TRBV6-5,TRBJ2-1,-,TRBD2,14,TGTGCCAGCATGGTGGCTAGCGGGAGTCATGAGCAGTTCTTC,CASMVASGSHEQFF
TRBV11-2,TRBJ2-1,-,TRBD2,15,TGTGCCAGCAGCTTAGGACTAGCGGGGAACAATGAGCAGTTCTTC,CASSLGLAGNNEQFF
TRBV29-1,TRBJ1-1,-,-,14,TGCAGCGTTGTTCAGACTAACATGAACACTGAAGCTTTCTTT,CSVVQTNMNTEAFF
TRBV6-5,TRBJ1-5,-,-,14,TGTGCCAGCAGTTTAGGTATGACGGGACAGCCCCAGCATTTT,CASSLGMTGQPQHF
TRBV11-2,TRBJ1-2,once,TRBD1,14,TGTGCCAGCAGCTTGGACAGGGGAGCGGATGGCTACACCTTC,CASSLDRGADGYTF
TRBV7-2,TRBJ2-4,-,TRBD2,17,TGTGCCAGCAGCTCCAAGCGGGAGGGACTAGCCAAAAACATTCAGTACTTC,CASSSKREGLAKNIQYF
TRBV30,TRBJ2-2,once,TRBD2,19,TGTGCCTGGCACGCCAACCCGGGACTAGCGGGGCGGCGCACCGGGGAGCTGTTTTTT,CAWHANPGLAGRRTGELFF
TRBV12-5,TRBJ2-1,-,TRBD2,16,TGTGCTAGTGGTTCGGGAGCGGGAGGGGGAGGGAATGAGCAGTTCTTC,CASGSGAGGGGNEQFF